Following are 30 T cell receptor beta chains from one sample sequenced in a study of blood T cell repertoires in COVID-19. Assay used: immunoSEQ multiplex PCR; TCRdb lists only in-frame clones, some missing. The sample includes under 250,000 clones, approximately 80% of them seen just once. Sequenced sample: PBMCs or T cells enriched from blood (not recorded which). These receptors all stem from a man aged 55-75 years who had recovered from COVID-19.

The chain carries TRBV19 and TRBJ1-5; possibly TRBD1 for D (6 bases). The germline V and J ends were trimmed by 7 bases and 4 bases, with 14 bases remaining between them. In germline, CDR1 is LNHDA, CDR2 SQIVND (reference sequence). The CDR3 runs 14 residues. For the CDR3, the DNA is TGTGCCAGTACTAGTCAGGGGATTAATCAGCCCCAGCATTTT. This sequence encodes CASTSQGINQPQHF.

The rearrangement uses TRBV5-5 and TRBJ2-1, with a tentative D call TRBD1 (5 bases). Germline CDR1 reads SGHKS; CDR2 reads YYEKEE (reference sequence). CDR3 length: 16 residues. Trimming cost V 4 bases and J 1 base, with 15 bases left between them. CDR3 loop: CASSPAGYESYNEQFF. The CDR3 region has the DNA TGTGCCAGCAGCCCGGCAGGGTATGAGTCCTACAATGAGCAGTTCTTC.

The genes are TRBV7-9 and TRBJ1-4; the match to TRBD1 covers 7 bases. V trimming: 6 bases; J trimming: 4 bases; junction bases outside the gene matches: 2. CDR1 and CDR2 (germline): SEHNR, FQNEAQ (reference sequence). The CDR3 covers 13 residues. The CDR3 reads CASRGTDNEKLFF. The CDR3 coding sequence is TGTGCCAGCAGGGGGACAGATAATGAAAAACTGTTTTTT.

The rearrangement joins TRBV19 to TRBJ1-5, with 11 bases matching TRBD1. V lost 10 bases, J lost 5 bases, and 13 bases stayed unmatched. The CDR3 contains 16 residues. CDR1 LNHDA and CDR2 SQIVND come from the germline V gene (reference sequence). CDR3 nucleotides: TGTGCCACCAGACTAAGGACAGGGGGCTTCGATCAGCCCCAGCATTTT. It is translated as CATRLRTGGFDQPQHF.

The rearrangement joins TRBV4-2 to TRBJ1-5; D is possibly TRBD1 (5 bases). There are 15 residues in the CDR3. Germline CDR1 reads LGHNA; CDR2 reads YNFKEQ. V gave up 3 bases and J gave up 2 bases, with 11 bases separating them. For the CDR3, the DNA is TGTGCCAGCAGCCAGTTAGGGGATGGCAATCAGCCCCAGCATTTT. Translated, it gives CASSQLGDGNQPQHF.

Here the CDR3 reads CATSAPRSSSYNEQFF. The CDR3 nucleotides are TGTGCCACCAGTGCCCCCCGTTCTAGCTCCTACAATGAGCAGTTCTTC. The chain has TRBV24-1 and TRBJ2-1, with no clear D. V lost 5 bases and J lost 0, with 13 bases in between. This CDR3 contains 16 residues. Germline assignment: CDR1 KGHDR and CDR2 SFDVKD.

The rearrangement uses TRBV7-8 and TRBJ2-7; D unresolved. Trimming cost V 3 bases and J 3 bases, with 12 bases left between them. Germline values: CDR1 SGHVS, CDR2 FQNEAQ. The CDR3 sequence is 14 residues long. CDR3: CASSLEKRGYEQYF. DNA of the CDR3: TGTGCCAGCAGCTTGGAGAAGAGAGGCTACGAGCAGTACTTC.

This chain connects TRBV19 to TRBJ1-6; 7 nucleotides match TRBD1. Germline CDR1 is LNHDA and CDR2 is SQIVND (reference sequence). The CDR3 runs 14 residues. Trimming cost V 5 bases and J 11 bases; bases outside gene matches: 9. CDR3 bases: TGTGCCAGTAGTGGAGGACAGGCCCGGGCACCCCTCCACTTT. Protein sequence: CASSGGQARAPLHF. Based on the CDR3 plus reference TRBV19 and TRBJ1-6, the full variable domain is DGGITQSPKYLFRKEGQNVTLSCEQNLNHDAMYWYRQDPGQGLRLIYYSQIVNDFQKGDIAEGYSVSREKKESFPLTVTSAQKNPTAFYLCASSGGQARAPLHFGNGTRLTVT.

This chain joins TRBV19 and TRBJ1-1; 12 bases agree with TRBD1. Germline V gives CDR1 LNHDA, CDR2 SQIVND (reference sequence). V trimming: 6 bases; J trimming: 4 bases; junction bases outside the gene matches: 0. The CDR3 covers 13 residues. The CDR3 reads CASRGQGATEAFF. The CDR3 DNA reads as TGTGCCAGTAGGGGACAGGGGGCCACTGAAGCTTTCTTT.

The chain links TRBV7-2 to TRBJ1-2; TRBD1 matches 7 bases. The V segment lost 5 bases and the J segment 5 bases; nucleotides outside the gene matches: 5. The CDR3 loop spans 13 amino acids. CDR1 SGHTA and CDR2 FQGNSA come from the germline V gene. CDR3 bases: TGTGCCAGCAGCCCACAGGGGCCGTATGGCTACACCTTC. This encodes CASSPQGPYGYTF.

This clone was seen a handful of times. The chain employs TRBV11-3 and TRBJ2-1, with D unresolved. V was shortened by 4 bases and J by 10 bases, with 11 bases between the two germline ends. CDR3 length equals 12 residues. Germline assignment: CDR1 SGHNT and CDR2 YENEEA. In DNA, the CDR3 is TGTGCCAGCAGCTGGAGCAGCCCCGAGCAGTTCTTC. Residues: CASSWSSPEQFF. The full variable domain, its missing parts supplied by reference TRBV11-3 and TRBJ2-1, is EAGVVQSPRYKIIEKKQPVAFWCNPISGHNTLYWYLQNLGQGPELLIRYENEEAVDDSQLPKDRFSAERLKGVDSTLKIQPAELGDSAVYLCASSWSSPEQFFGPGTRLTVL.

The chain joins TRBV7-8 to TRBJ1-2; weak D call: TRBD1 (6 bases). Trimming removed 5 bases from V and 3 bases from J, with 13 bases in between. Germline lookup yields CDR1 SGHVS and CDR2 FQNEAQ. This CDR3 spans 14 amino acids. In nucleotides, the CDR3 is TGTGCCAGCAGCCCCGGGACAACCTACTATGGCTACACCTTC. It codes for CASSPGTTYYGYTF. The whole variable domain, remainder taken from reference TRBV7-8 and TRBJ1-2, is GAGVSQSPRYKVAKRGQDVALRCDPISGHVSLFWYQQALGQGPEFLTYFQNEAQLDKSGLPSDRFFAERPEGSVSTLKIQRTQQEDSAVYLCASSPGTTYYGYTFGSGTRLTVV.

V and J are TRBV7-2 and TRBJ1-2; weak D call: TRBD1 (5 bases). The length of the CDR3 is 14 residues. CDR1 and CDR2 from the germline V gene are SGHTA and FQGNSA. V lost 1 base, J lost 8 bases, and 14 bases lay in between. CDR3 sequence: CASSLGLQGYGYTF. In DNA, the CDR3 is TGTGCCAGCAGCTTAGGGCTCCAGGGTTACGGCTACACCTTC.

J is TRBJ2-7 and V is TRBV27, with a possible D match to TRBD1 (6 bases). The length of the CDR3 is 13 residues. From germline, CDR1 is MNHEY and CDR2 SMNVEV (reference sequence). The V and J ends lost 1 base and 5 bases respectively, with 9 bases between them. CDR3 sequence reads: CASSLYQGNEQYF. The CDR3 DNA follows: TGTGCCAGCAGTTTATATCAGGGGAACGAGCAGTACTTC.

J is TRBJ2-2 and V is TRBV19; tentative D call: TRBD2 (6 bases). The CDR3 loop spans 15 amino acids. CDR1 is LNHDA, CDR2 SQIVND, per germline (reference sequence). With 5 bases removed from V and 3 bases from J, the gap between germline ends came to 13 bases. CDR3 bases: TGTGCCAGTAGTCTCGGGCTAGCGTACACCGGGGAGCTGTTTTTT. It translates to CASSLGLAYTGELFF.

V gene TRBV7-8 combines with J gene TRBJ1-5; D gene ambiguous. This CDR3 region has 12 residues. V was clipped by 5 bases and J by 4 bases, with 6 bases between them. Germline-derived CDR1 and CDR2 are SGHVS and FQNEAQ. The CDR3 bases are TGTGCCAGCAGCGCTACGAATCAGCCCCAGCATTTT. This translates into CASSATNQPQHF.

To note about this clone: Mismatch with germline at one junction end may stem from a read error. The chain joins TRBV5-5 to TRBJ1-4; D possibly corresponds to TRBD1 (6 bases). This CDR3 has 18 residues. Germline CDR1 SGHKS, CDR2 YYEKEE (reference sequence). This CDR3 is CASSLKRTGLLTSEKLFF. CDR3 nucleotides: TGTGCCAGCAGCCTTAAGAGAACAGGGCTCCTAACTAGTGAAAAACTGTTTTTT.

The CDR3 DNA reads as TGTGCCACCAGCAGAGATCGTCAGGGGGAAAAACTGTTTTTT. The encoded protein is CATSRDRQGEKLFF. This chain uses TRBV15 with TRBJ1-4; possibly TRBD1 for D (6 bases). The CDR3 consists of 14 residues. V was pared by 0 bases and J by 8 bases, with 10 bases between. Germline values: CDR1 LNHNV, CDR2 YYDKDF (reference sequence).

The rearrangement links TRBV5-4 to TRBJ1-2, with 9 bases identical to TRBD1. CDR3 size: 18 residues. Germline CDR1 and CDR2: SGHNT and YYREEE (reference sequence). The junction had 16 bases not matched to a gene; V was cut back by 0 bases and J by 7 bases. The CDR3 is CASSLDPPGQGRVGGYTF. Here the CDR3 DNA reads TGTGCCAGCAGCTTGGACCCTCCGGGACAGGGACGAGTCGGTGGCTACACCTTC. Together with reference TRBV5-4 and TRBJ1-2, the CDR3 gives the full variable domain: ETGVTQSPTHLIKTRGQQVTLRCSSQSGHNTVSWYQQALGQGPQFIFQYYREEENGRGNFPPRFSGLQFPNYSSELNVNALELDDSALYLCASSLDPPGQGRVGGYTFGSGTRLTVV.

The V call is TRBV5-1, the J call TRBJ2-1, with D perhaps matching TRBD1 (6 bases). The germline CDR1 and CDR2 sequences are SGHRS and YFSETQ. The CDR3 is made up of 14 amino acids. The ends were cut back, 5 bases at V and 6 bases at J, with 15 bases in the middle. CDR3 DNA: TGCGCCAGCAGTCTGGAAGGGGGAACCAATGAGCAGTTCTTC. Translation gives CASSLEGGTNEQFF.

This sequence joins TRBV19 and TRBJ1-1, with 7 positions matching TRBD1. V lost 5 bases to trimming and J lost 3 bases; unmatched junction nucleotides: 6. CDR1 is LNHDA and CDR2 is SQIVND in the germline V gene (reference sequence). This CDR3 comprises 14 residues. The CDR3 DNA sequence: TGTGCCAGTAGTGACAGGGCTAGGGACACTGAAGCTTTCTTT. Translated: CASSDRARDTEAFF. Together with reference TRBV19 and TRBJ1-1, the CDR3 gives the full variable domain: DGGITQSPKYLFRKEGQNVTLSCEQNLNHDAMYWYRQDPGQGLRLIYYSQIVNDFQKGDIAEGYSVSREKKESFPLTVTSAQKNPTAFYLCASSDRARDTEAFFGQGTRLTVV.

The J gene is TRBJ2-2, the V gene TRBV7-2, with TRBD2 identical over 9 bases. The trim removed 6 bases at V and 5 bases at J, leaving 7 bases unmatched. This CDR3 is 15 amino acids long. CDR1 and CDR2 (germline): SGHTA, FQGNSA. The CDR3 DNA follows: TGTGCCAGCAGGACGGCGGGGGGGCGGACCGGGGAGCTGTTTTTT. Translated: CASRTAGGRTGELFF.

This chain uses TRBV29-1 with TRBJ1-2; 7 nucleotides line up with TRBD1. Germline trimming cut 6 bases from V and 4 bases from J; bases unmatched to any gene: 5. CDR1 is SQVTM and CDR2 is ANQGSEA in the germline V gene. This CDR3 is 12 amino acids long. Here the CDR3 reads CSVAGDSYGYTF. The CDR3 nucleotides read TGCAGCGTCGCCGGGGACAGCTATGGCTACACCTTC.

The rearrangement links TRBV5-5 to TRBJ2-1, with 8 bases identical to TRBD1. The CDR3 length is 14 residues. The V segment lost 3 bases and the J segment 6 bases; nucleotides outside the gene matches: 5. Germline V gives CDR1 SGHKS, CDR2 YYEKEE (reference sequence). CDR3 residues: CASSSGGASNEQFF. The CDR3 nucleotides are TGTGCCAGCAGCTCAGGGGGCGCCTCCAATGAGCAGTTCTTC.

V is TRBV6-5 and J is TRBJ2-3; 11 bases fit TRBD2. This CDR3 region has 15 residues. With 6 bases clipped from V and 1 base from J, the junction kept 3 bases outside the gene matches. CDR1 and CDR2 (germline): MNHEY, SVGAGI. CDR3 residues: CASRATSGGTDTQYF. The DNA for the CDR3 is TGTGCCAGCAGGGCGACTAGCGGGGGCACAGATACGCAGTATTTT.

The V call is TRBV20-1, the J call TRBJ2-3; D is undetermined. CDR1 is DFQATT, CDR2 SNEGSKA, per germline (reference sequence). V dropped 3 bases and J dropped 7 bases, with 23 bases sitting between them. The CDR3 contains 16 residues. CDR3 loop: CSASRSRVGVTNTQYF. CDR3 in DNA: TGCAGTGCTAGTCGTTCTAGAGTTGGTGTGACGAATACGCAGTATTTT.

This clone has more than one count but fewer than ten. This sequence joins TRBV7-2 and TRBJ1-1; a weak D match, TRBD1 (5 bases). There are 13 residues in the CDR3. The V gene's germline CDR1 is SGHTA and CDR2 FQGNSA. V was shortened by 10 bases and J by 3 bases, with 15 bases between the two germline ends. CDR3 sequence (DNA): TGTGCCACCACGGAAGGGGCGCACACTGAAGCTTTCTTT. Its protein is CATTEGAHTEAFF.

The rearrangement uses TRBV1 and TRBJ1-6; whether TRBD1, the table's D call, matches the DNA was not checked. TRBV1 is a pseudogene segment. The CDR3 has 16 residues. CDR3 in amino acids: CTSSQKGGTGGSPLHF. CDR3 DNA sequence: TGCACCAGCAGCCAAAAAGGCGGGACAGGGGGGTCACCCCTCCACTTT.

The V gene is TRBV3-1 (or the pseudogene TRBV3-2), the J gene TRBJ2-5; 14 positions match TRBD2. This CDR3 has 19 residues. CDR1 LGHDT and CDR2 YNNKEL come from the germline V gene (reference sequence). Germline trimming cut 7 bases from V and 2 bases from J; bases unmatched to any gene: 15. The CDR3 loop reads CASNPRYGTSGGLQETQYF. The CDR3, as DNA: TGTGCCAGCAACCCTCGGTACGGGACTAGCGGGGGATTACAAGAGACCCAGTACTTC.

The V and J genes are TRBV12-3 or TRBV12-4 and TRBJ2-2, with D hard to call. V lost 6 bases and J lost 2, with 7 bases in between. This CDR3 region has 13 residues. The CDR3 DNA follows: TGTGCCAGCAGCACTTTTAACACCGGGGAGCTGTTTTTT. This sequence encodes CASSTFNTGELFF.